Described below is a single TCR beta chain sequence and its context. Assay: immunoSEQ multiplex PCR; the TCRdb copy retains only in-frame clones and omits some. The table lists tens of thousands of clones, roughly nine tenths of them singletons. This sample stems from a study of control samples from healthy donors and cancer patients. Per germline, CDR1 SGHRS and CDR2 YFSETQ. Unmatched junction bases numbered 8, after V lost 5 bases and J lost 12 bases. The CDR3 spans 14 residues. The receptor was derived from a woman aged 45-59 years in good health. Sequencing used blood. V is TRBV5-1 and J is TRBJ2-1; 13 bases match TRBD2. The CDR3 spells CASSGLAGEKGQFF. The DNA of the CDR3 is TGCGCCAGCAGTGGACTAGCGGGAGAAAAAGGGCAGTTCTTC.